These T cell receptor beta chains were read from a single sample in a study of blood T cell repertoires in COVID-19. The data were produced by immunoSEQ multiplex PCR, yet TCRdb's version contains in-frame clones alone and is incomplete. Among 90,000 to 100,000 clones, about 85% were seen once, and the ten largest hold 3.5% to 5.5%. Sequenced sample: peripheral blood. These receptors all come from a man aged 70-80 years with acute or convalescent COVID-19. Both conserved end residues are part of each CDR3. D genes are given only for firm matches. Size is stated for part of the rows, as once, few or many counts, or as a class when the clone is expanded.

size,V,J,D,DNA,CDR3
-,TRBV28,TRBJ2-2,-,TGTGCCAGCAGGAAGACAGCGACCGGGGAGCTGTTTTTT,CASRKTATGELFF
-,TRBV28,TRBJ1-6,TRBD1,TGTGCCAGTCGGGACGGGACAGTTAATTCACCCCTCCACTTT,CASRDGTVNSPLHF
-,TRBV5-1,TRBJ1-6,TRBD1,TGCGCCAGCAGCCCGCCGGGACAGATTAATTCACCCCTCCACTTT,CASSPPGQINSPLHF
once,TRBV7-6,TRBJ1-4,-,TGTGCCAGCAGCTTAGCGTCAGGGGAAACCGAAAAACTGTTTTTT,CASSLASGETEKLFF
-,TRBV19,TRBJ1-6,-,TGTGCCAGTAGGAGTACAGGAGGAGGGTCACCCCTCCACTTT,CASRSTGGGSPLHF
few,TRBV7-2,TRBJ1-2,-,TGTGCCAGCAGCTTAGGAGCAGGGATGCCCTATGGCTACACCTTC,CASSLGAGMPYGYTF
-,TRBV29-1,TRBJ1-2,TRBD1,TGCAGCGTTCTGAAGGGGACAGGGTACGGCTACACCTTC,CSVLKGTGYGYTF
-,TRBV10-1,TRBJ1-2,TRBD1,TGCGCCACCTTCCCAGAGACAGGGCGTCCGGGCTACACCTTC,CATFPETGRPGYTF
once,TRBV12-3/TRBV12-4,TRBJ1-2,-,TGTGCCAGCAGTTCCTTATATGGCTACACCTTC,CASSSLYGYTF
-,TRBV10-3,TRBJ1-1,-,TGTGCCATCAGGACGGGAGCGACCTACACTGAAGCTTTCTTT,CAIRTGATYTEAFF
-,TRBV4-1,TRBJ1-1,-,TGCGCCAGCAGCCAAGGGCAGGGGACGGGTGAAGCTTTCTTT,CASSQGQGTGEAFF
-,TRBV5-4,TRBJ2-3,TRBD1,TGTGCCAGCAGCTTAAGGGGGCCAGATACGCAGTATTTT,CASSLRGPDTQYF
-,TRBV10-1,TRBJ2-2,TRBD2,TGCGCCAGCAGTGAGTCGCTAGCGGGGGGCACCGGGGAGCTGTTTTTT,CASSESLAGGTGELFF
once,TRBV9,TRBJ2-1,-,TGTGCCAGCAGCCCGGGGGGCAGGTACAATGAGCAGTTCTTC,CASSPGGRYNEQFF
once,TRBV15,TRBJ1-4,-,TGTGCCACCAGCAGAGGTTTTCAGGGATCGGTGTTAGGGCAAACTAATGAAAAACTGTTTTTT,CATSRGFQGSVLGQTNEKLFF
-,TRBV10-3,TRBJ1-2,TRBD1,TGTGCCACCGAGGGGGCTAAAGGCTACACCTTC,CATEGAKGYTF
-,TRBV7-9,TRBJ2-7,TRBD1,TGTGCCAGCAGCTTAGGGGACAGGGGGAGGTACGAGCAGTACTTC,CASSLGDRGRYEQYF
-,TRBV27,TRBJ2-7,-,TGTGCCAGCAGTTACAGGGGAGGCAACTACGAGCAGTACTTC,CASSYRGGNYEQYF
-,TRBV1,TRBJ2-7,-,TGCACCAGCAGAACAGGGGGCCGGTACGAGCAGTACTTC,CTSRTGGRYEQYF
-,TRBV6-6,TRBJ2-4,TRBD1,TGTGCCAGCAGAACCTGGGACAGGGGAGCCAAAAACATTCAGTACTTC,CASRTWDRGAKNIQYF
-,TRBV6-5,TRBJ1-4,-,TGTGCCAGCAGTTACTCTACAACTAATGAAAAACTGTTTTTT,CASSYSTTNEKLFF
-,TRBV27,TRBJ1-2,TRBD1,TGTGCCAGCAGTTTAGCACAGGGGTGGAATGGCTACACCTTC,CASSLAQGWNGYTF
-,TRBV9,TRBJ2-7,-,TGTGCCAGCAGCCCACCCGAAGGCCCAAGTATGGCTCTAGACGAGCAGTACTTC,CASSPPEGPSMALDEQYF
-,TRBV5-6,TRBJ1-5,-,TGTGCCAGCAGCTTGAACGGGATGCCCCAGCATTTT,CASSLNGMPQHF
once,TRBV19,TRBJ2-1,TRBD1,TGTGCCAGTAGTAGGGGACAGGTATCCAATGAGCAGTTCTTC,CASSRGQVSNEQFF
-,TRBV5-1,TRBJ1-2,TRBD1,TGCGCCAGCAGCTCTACCGTGACAGGGGCAAACTATGGCTACACCTTC,CASSSTVTGANYGYTF
-,TRBV11-1,TRBJ2-7,-,TGTGCCAGCAGCTTAGCAGGGGCCCTGGGCGAGCAGTACTTC,CASSLAGALGEQYF
-,TRBV2,TRBJ2-2,-,TGTGCCAGCACCACGAACACCGGGGAGCTGTTTTTT,CASTTNTGELFF
-,TRBV7-3,TRBJ2-5,-,TGTGCCAGCAGCTTAAGCCCTTTGACTTTCCAAGAGACCCAGTACTTC,CASSLSPLTFQETQYF
-,TRBV2,TRBJ1-6,-,TGTGCCAGCAGTGAAAACGAGTTTTCTAATTCACCCCTCCACTTT,CASSENEFSNSPLHF
-,TRBV18,TRBJ2-1,TRBD1,TGTGCCAGCTCACCGGGGACAGGGGGCCACAATGAGCAGTTCTTC,CASSPGTGGHNEQFF
-,TRBV11-1,TRBJ2-7,TRBD1,TGTGCCAGCAGCTTAAATCCAGGGGGCTACGAGCAGTACTTC,CASSLNPGGYEQYF
-,TRBV5-4,TRBJ1-6,-,TGTGCCAGCAGTCAACGAGGGTTGGGATCACCCCTCCACTTT,CASSQRGLGSPLHF
once,TRBV28,TRBJ1-6,-,TGTGCCAGTATGACCCAGACAGGTCCCAAATCACCCCTCCACTTT,CASMTQTGPKSPLHF
once,TRBV6-4,TRBJ2-2,-,TGTGCCAGCAGTGGCACTAGACGGAGCGGGGAGCTGTTTTTT,CASSGTRRSGELFF
-,TRBV28,TRBJ1-2,-,TGTGCCAGCAGTTTTACGGGGGGCAGGTATGGCTACACCTTC,CASSFTGGRYGYTF
-,TRBV6-5,TRBJ1-2,TRBD1,TGTGCCAGCTTTAGACAGGGAGGTAACTATGGCTACACCTTC,CASFRQGGNYGYTF
-,TRBV6-5,TRBJ2-7,-,TGTGCCAGCAGTTATGAGTCTTTTACGGAGCAGTACTTC,CASSYESFTEQYF
-,TRBV28,TRBJ1-2,-,TGTGCCAGCTCCGCGCGGGTTTATGGCTACACCTTC,CASSARVYGYTF
-,TRBV28,TRBJ1-1,TRBD1,TGTGCCAGCAGCCCCCTGGACAGGGGCTGGGCTTTCTTT,CASSPLDRGWAFF